This T cell receptor (beta chain) was identified during a study of T-cell memory formation after mild COVID-19. From the 5' RACE reads, TCRdb called clonotypes with MiXCR, one entry per CDR3 protein. The data contain 65,000 to 95,000 distinct CDR3 sequences, about 13% of them singletons. V was shortened by 0 bases and J by 4 bases, with 6 bases between the two germline ends. The CDR3 has 14 residues. Germline V lookup: CDR1 MNHEY, CDR2 SVGEGT. The specimen sequenced was PBMCs or a T cell subset sorted from them (not recorded which). The chain links TRBV6-2 or TRBV6-3 to TRBJ2-2, with D unresolved. The origin of this receptor is a young man who had mild COVID-19 (a few samples of this study predate the infection). Cell type and time point are not known. The CDR3 DNA sequence: TGTGCCAGCAGTTACTCGCTCTTCACCGGGGAGCTGTTTTTT. This codes for CASSYSLFTGELFF.